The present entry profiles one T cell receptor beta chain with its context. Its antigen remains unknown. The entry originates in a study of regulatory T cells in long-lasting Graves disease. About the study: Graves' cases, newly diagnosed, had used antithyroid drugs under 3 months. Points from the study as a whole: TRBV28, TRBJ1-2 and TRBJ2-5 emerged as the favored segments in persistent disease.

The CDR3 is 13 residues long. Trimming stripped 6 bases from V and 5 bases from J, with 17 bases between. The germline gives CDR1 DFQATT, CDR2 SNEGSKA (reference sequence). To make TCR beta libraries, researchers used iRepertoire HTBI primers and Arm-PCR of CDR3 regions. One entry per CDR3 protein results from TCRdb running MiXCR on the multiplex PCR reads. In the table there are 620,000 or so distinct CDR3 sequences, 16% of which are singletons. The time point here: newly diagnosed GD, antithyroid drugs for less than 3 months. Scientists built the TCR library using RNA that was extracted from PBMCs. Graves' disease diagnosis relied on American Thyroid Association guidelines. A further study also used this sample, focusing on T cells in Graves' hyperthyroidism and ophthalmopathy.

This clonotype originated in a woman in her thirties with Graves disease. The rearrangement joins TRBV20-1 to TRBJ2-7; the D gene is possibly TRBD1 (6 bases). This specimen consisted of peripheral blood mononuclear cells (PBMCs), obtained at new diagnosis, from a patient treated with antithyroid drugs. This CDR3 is CSAARTVIHEQYF. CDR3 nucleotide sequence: TGCAGTGCGGCGCGGACAGTAATACACGAGCAGTACTTC.